This TCR beta chain came from a study of cytomegalovirus exposure and HLA in healthy donors. This CDR3 contains 13 residues. The germline V and J ends were trimmed by 1 base and 1 base, with 5 bases remaining between them. Germline CDR1 reads SGHNT; CDR2 reads YYREEE (reference sequence). Researchers ran the PCR with 60 Vbeta and 13 Jbeta primers. Assay: immunoSEQ multiplex PCR; the TCRdb copy retains only in-frame clones and omits some. This sample's table has around 150,000 clones. This clonotype was obtained from a woman aged 55-70 years in good health and CMV-seronegative. The source material was PBMCs. The rearrangement joins TRBV5-4 to TRBJ1-1; the D is unclear. CDR3 residues: CASSLWQNTEAFF. The CDR3, as DNA: TGTGCCAGCAGCTTGTGGCAGAACACTGAAGCTTTCTTT. Full variable domain (remainder filled in from reference TRBV5-4 and TRBJ1-1): ETGVTQSPTHLIKTRGQQVTLRCSSQSGHNTVSWYQQALGQGPQFIFQYYREEENGRGNFPPRFSGLQFPNYSSELNVNALELDDSALYLCASSLWQNTEAFFGQGTRLTVV.